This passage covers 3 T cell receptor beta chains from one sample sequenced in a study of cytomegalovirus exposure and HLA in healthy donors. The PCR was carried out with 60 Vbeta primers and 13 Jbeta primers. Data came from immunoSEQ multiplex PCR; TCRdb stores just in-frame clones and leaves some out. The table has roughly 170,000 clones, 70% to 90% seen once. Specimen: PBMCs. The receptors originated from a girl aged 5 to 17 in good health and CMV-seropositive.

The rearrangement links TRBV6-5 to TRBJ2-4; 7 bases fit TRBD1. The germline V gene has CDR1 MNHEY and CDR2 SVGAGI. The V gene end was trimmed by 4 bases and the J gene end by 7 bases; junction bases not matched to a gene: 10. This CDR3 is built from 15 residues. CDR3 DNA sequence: TGTGCCAGCAGTTTTGGTTCGGGACAGAGGAACATTCAGTACTTC. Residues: CASSFGSGQRNIQYF.

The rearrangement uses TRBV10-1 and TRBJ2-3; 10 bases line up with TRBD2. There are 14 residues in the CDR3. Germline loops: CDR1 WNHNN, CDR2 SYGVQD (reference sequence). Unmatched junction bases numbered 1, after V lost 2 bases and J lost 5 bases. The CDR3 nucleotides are TGCGCCAGCAGTGAGGCTAGCGGGGGAGATACGCAGTATTTT. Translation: CASSEASGGDTQYF.

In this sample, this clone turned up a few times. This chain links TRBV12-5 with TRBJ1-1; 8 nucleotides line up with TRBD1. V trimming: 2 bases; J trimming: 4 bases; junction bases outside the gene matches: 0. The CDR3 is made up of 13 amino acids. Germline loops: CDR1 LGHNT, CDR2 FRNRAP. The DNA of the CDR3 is TGTGCTAGTGGTTTGACAGGGGGCACTGAAGCTTTCTTT. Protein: CASGLTGGTEAFF.